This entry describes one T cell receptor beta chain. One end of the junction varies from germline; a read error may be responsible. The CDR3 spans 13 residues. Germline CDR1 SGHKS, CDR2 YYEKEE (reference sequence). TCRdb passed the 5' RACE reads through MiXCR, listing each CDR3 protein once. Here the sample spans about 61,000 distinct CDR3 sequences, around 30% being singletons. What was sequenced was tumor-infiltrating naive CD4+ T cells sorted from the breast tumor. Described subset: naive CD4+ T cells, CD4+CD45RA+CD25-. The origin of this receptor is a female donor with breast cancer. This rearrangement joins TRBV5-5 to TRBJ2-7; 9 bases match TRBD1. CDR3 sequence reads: CASSTTGGHEQCF. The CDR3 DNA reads TGTGCCAGCAGCACAACAGGGGGCCACGAGCAGTGCTTC.